The present entry profiles one TCR beta chain with its context. The antigen is undetermined. Method: immunoSEQ multiplex PCR; TCRdb's copy keeps in-frame clones and lacks some. This repertoire shows some 50,000 clones, under 90% found once; its top ten account for roughly 1.7%. The V and J ends lost 5 bases and 8 bases, in that order; junction bases with no gene match: 3. The CDR3 totals 12 residues. Germline lookup yields CDR1 MDHEN and CDR2 SYDVKM. This entry belongs to a study of OX40 agonist ivuxolimab in advanced cancers. Whole-study results and caveats: Among some nonresponders, normalized T-cell clonal expansion was also low.

Specimen: CD4+ or CD8+ T cells sorted from blood, collected in a trial of the OX40 agonist ivuxolimab. V gene TRBV28 combines with J gene TRBJ1-2; 9 bases fit TRBD1. The sequence was obtained from an adult with an advanced solid tumor such as melanoma, head and neck, liver or kidney cancer. CDR3 region: CASSKGQGGYTF. CDR3 sequence (DNA): TGTGCCAGCAGTAAGGGACAGGGCGGCTACACCTTC.